This entry lists 15 T cell receptor beta chains sequenced from one sample in a study of blood T cell repertoires in COVID-19. Using immunoSEQ multiplex PCR, the repertoire was profiled, and TCRdb retains in-frame clones only, with some absent. Here the sample spans 90,000 to 100,000 clones, around 85% being singletons. What was sequenced was peripheral blood. Receptor source: a man of 80 years or more with acute or convalescent COVID-19.

The V gene is TRBV29-1, the J gene TRBJ2-3; TRBD1 aligns across 12 bases. Germline CDR1 reads SQVTM; CDR2 reads ANQGSEA. V dropped 1 base and J dropped 4; count of bases not matched to a gene: 3. The CDR3 is 15 amino acids. CDR3 sequence: CSVEGDRGRSDTQYF. As DNA, the CDR3 is TGCAGCGTTGAAGGGGACAGGGGGCGGTCAGATACGCAGTATTTT.

The V and J genes are TRBV15 and TRBJ2-7; 7 bases agree with TRBD2. V was clipped by 5 bases and J by 3 bases; unmatched bases: 1. This CDR3 is 12 amino acids long. Germline values: CDR1 LNHNV, CDR2 YYDKDF (reference sequence). In DNA, the CDR3 is TGTGCCACCAGCGGGGGGGGCTACGAGCAGTACTTC. Its translation is CATSGGGYEQYF. The whole variable domain, remainder taken from reference TRBV15 and TRBJ2-7, is DAMVIQNPRYQVTQFGKPVTLSCSQTLNHNVMYWYQQKSSQAPKLLFHYYDKDFNNEADTPDNFQSRRPNTSFCFLDIRSPGLGDTAMYLCATSGGGYEQYFGPGTRLTVT.

This clone was counted only a few times. Within the sample, other DNA sequences also encode this same CDR3. This chain links TRBV6-1 with TRBJ1-2; D is unclear. Between the trimmed V and J ends, which lost 2 bases and 2 bases, there was a span of 6 bases. The CDR3 has 13 amino acids. Per the germline V gene, CDR1 is MNHNS and CDR2 is SASEGT. CDR3: CASSERRNYGYTF. The CDR3 DNA reads as TGTGCCAGCAGTGAACGGAGAAACTATGGCTACACCTTC.

The J gene is TRBJ2-7, the V gene TRBV7-8, with 8 bases identical to TRBD1. Germline CDR1 and CDR2: SGHVS and FQNEAQ. CDR3 length: 15 amino acids. The ends lost 0 bases at V and 3 bases at J; junction bases unmatched: 4. This CDR3 is CASSLALTGGYEQYF. In DNA, the CDR3 is TGTGCCAGCAGCTTAGCGCTTACAGGGGGCTACGAGCAGTACTTC. The variable domain in full, with the rest retrieved from reference TRBV7-8 and TRBJ2-7, is GAGVSQSPRYKVAKRGQDVALRCDPISGHVSLFWYQQALGQGPEFLTYFQNEAQLDKSGLPSDRFFAERPEGSVSTLKIQRTQQEDSAVYLCASSLALTGGYEQYFGPGTRLTVT.

The genes are TRBV7-6 and TRBJ2-1, with 7 positions matching TRBD1. This CDR3 contains 15 residues. The germline gives CDR1 SGHVS, CDR2 FNYEAQ. The V gene end was trimmed by 1 base and the J gene end by 6 bases; junction bases not matched to a gene: 6. The CDR3: CASSLGQGDVNEQFF. CDR3 nucleotide sequence: TGTGCCAGCAGCTTAGGGCAGGGGGACGTCAATGAGCAGTTCTTC.

This chain joins TRBV11-3 and TRBJ2-7; D uncertain. Germline CDR1 reads SGHNT; CDR2 reads YENEEA. Trimming took off 6 bases at V and 3 bases at J, with 6 bases between the two ends. This CDR3 spans 11 amino acids. CDR3 sequence (DNA): TGTGCCAGCAGTCCTTACTACGAGCAGTACTTC. This translates into CASSPYYEQYF.

This clone has only one observation. The chain employs TRBV28 and TRBJ2-7; 16 bases map to TRBD2. In germline, CDR1 is MDHEN, CDR2 SYDVKM. Trimming removed 4 bases from V and 1 base from J; junction bases left unmatched: 10. The CDR3 totals 19 residues. CDR3 sequence (DNA): TGTGCCAGCAGTTACCCCGGGACTAGCGGGAGGGGACGATCCTACGAGCAGTACTTC. This sequence encodes CASSYPGTSGRGRSYEQYF. The entire variable domain, with the rest obtained from reference TRBV28 and TRBJ2-7, is as follows: DVKVTQSSRYLVKRTGEKVFLECVQDMDHENMFWYRQDPGLGLRLIYFSYDVKMKEKGDIPEGYSVSREKKERFSLILESASTNQTSMYLCASSYPGTSGRGRSYEQYFGPGTRLTVT.

V usage is TRBV28 and J usage is TRBJ2-2; 9 nucleotides align to TRBD2. Germline CDR1 MDHEN, CDR2 SYDVKM. The V segment lost 3 bases and the J segment 0 bases; nucleotides outside the gene matches: 2. The CDR3 sequence is 16 residues long. This chain's CDR3 is CASSLLAGSNTGELFF. CDR3 in DNA: TGTGCCAGCAGTTTGCTAGCGGGATCGAACACCGGGGAGCTGTTTTTT.

This clone was recorded once. V is TRBV6-1 and J is TRBJ1-1; TRBD1 aligns across 7 bases. The CDR3 loop spans 14 amino acids. The ends lost 2 bases at V and 1 base at J; junction bases unmatched: 1. Germline CDR1 MNHNS, CDR2 SASEGT. CDR3 loop: CASSERDRNTEAFF. CDR3 nucleotides: TGTGCCAGCAGTGAAAGGGACAGGAACACTGAAGCTTTCTTT.

The rearrangement joins TRBV10-3 to TRBJ1-3; 8 nucleotides agree with TRBD1. The CDR3 sequence is 14 residues long. V gave up 10 bases and J gave up 3 bases; unmatched junction bases: 8. The germline V gene encodes CDR1 ENHRY and CDR2 SYGVKD. The chain's CDR3 is CANGETGVGNTIYF. For the CDR3, the DNA is TGTGCCAACGGGGAGACAGGGGTTGGAAACACCATATATTTT.

The chain carries TRBV5-1 and TRBJ2-7; TRBD2 agrees at 14 bases. With V trimmed by 3 bases and J by 7 bases, 6 bases remained unmatched. Germline CDR1 is SGHRS and CDR2 is YFSETQ. The length of the CDR3 is 15 residues. CDR3 region: CASSSETSGRAEQYF. CDR3 nucleotide sequence: TGCGCCAGCAGCTCGGAGACTAGCGGGAGGGCAGAGCAGTACTTC.

The gene calls are TRBV27 and TRBJ2-3; D may be TRBD2 (5 bases). Germline CDR1 is MNHEY and CDR2 is SMNVEV (reference sequence). Trimming removed 6 bases from V and 1 base from J, with 8 bases in between. CDR3 size: 13 residues. CDR3 protein: CASRRVGTDTQYF. For the CDR3, the DNA is TGTGCCAGCAGGCGGGTGGGCACAGATACGCAGTATTTT.

V is TRBV29-1 and J is TRBJ2-3; 9 positions match TRBD2. CDR3 length: 17 amino acids. V lost 0 bases, J lost 4 bases, and 11 bases stayed unmatched. The germline gives CDR1 SQVTM, CDR2 ANQGSEA. CDR3 in amino acids: CSVEEFAGGPIPDTQYF. CDR3 sequence (DNA): TGCAGCGTTGAAGAGTTTGCGGGAGGGCCCATTCCAGATACGCAGTATTTT.

In its sample, this clone was seen once. This rearrangement joins TRBV2 to TRBJ2-2; possibly TRBD2 for D (5 bases). There are 14 residues in the CDR3. The germline V gene encodes CDR1 SNHLY and CDR2 FYNNEI. V lost 1 base and J lost 6, with 9 bases in between. The CDR3 DNA follows: TGTGCCAGCAGTGAAGTTCGGGGATCCGGGGAGCTGTTTTTT. It encodes CASSEVRGSGELFF.

This chain uses TRBV6-2 or TRBV6-3 with TRBJ2-1; D ambiguous. With 6 bases removed from V and 0 bases from J, the gap between germline ends came to 12 bases. This CDR3 has 15 residues. Germline V gene data show CDR1 as MNHEY and CDR2 as SVGEGT. The CDR3 DNA reads TGTGCCAGCAGCATGAGAAACCCCTCCTACAATGAGCAGTTCTTC. Translated, it gives CASSMRNPSYNEQFF.